This TCR beta chain was documented in a study of glioma-infiltrating T cells after dendritic cell vaccination (dated by TCRdb to 2015 to 2016). Regarding the research as a whole: A cohort of roughly 15 glioblastoma patients from Phase I and II dendritic cell vaccination trials was included, of whom 9 were newly diagnosed and 6 had recurrent disease. To make the vaccine, monocyte-derived dendritic cells were cultured for 6 to 7 days with IL-4 and GM-CSF and then pulsed overnight with autologous tumor lysate. TCR sequencing metrics, including TIL content and tumor-blood repertoire overlap, were correlated with survival after dendritic cell vaccination. Between the early 2000s and the early 2010s, the patients were given dendritic cell vaccination pulsed with autologous tumor lysate. Patients received three intradermal dendritic cell vaccine injections at biweekly intervals in the arm below the axilla. In glioblastoma patients vaccinated with dendritic cells, deep sequencing of TCR beta CDR3 regions served to measure tumor-infiltrating lymphocyte content and to compare repertoires between tumor and blood. Overall study outcomes, separate from this receptor: The cohort was small and heterogeneous, and full blood and tumor sets were available for few patients, with initial-recurrent tumor pairs available for even fewer patients. The three-group TCR overlap response model was characterized as speculative, and prospective validation of the model was stated to be required. No direct relationship between TCR clonality and survival was found, suggesting a diverse polyclonal response may matter. After dendritic cell vaccination, a higher estimated pretreatment TIL content predicted longer time to progression and overall survival.

Comments on this clone: This clone's antigen is unknown. Base qualities are not provided; no much larger clone lies one nucleotide away.

TCRB CDR3 regions were amplified from about 1.9 ug genomic DNA, or all available DNA if less, using the immunoSEQ assay. The multiplex PCR employed 60 forward primers targeting TCR V beta segments and 13 reverse primers targeting J beta segments. Synthetic control templates were spiked into each sample at limiting dilution to estimate reads per starting template. The Illumina HiSeq System generated 87 bp sequencing reads. The paper's data handling went like this. PCR and sequencing errors were removed by merging closely related sequences with a nearest neighbor algorithm. TCR overlap was defined as the percentage of unique tumor TCR beta sequences that were also present in the same patient's peripheral blood. Not all clones reach the TCRdb copy of this immuneACCESS table, which keeps in-frame sequences only. Checked studies attribute under half of the gap to unresolved V genes and leave the rest unexplained. V, J and clone size reflect that table, while D and trimming were determined from the DNA. A total of about 21,000 clones appear in this sample, 75% to 85% of them only once. About 34% of the sample is held by the ten biggest clonotypes.

Patients were selected on the basis of adequate residual fresh-frozen tumor tissue and more than two years of available survival data. Molecular status otherwise varied across the glioblastoma patients, but none of them carried an isocitrate dehydrogenase mutation. PBMC were collected before vaccination, two weeks after the third vaccination, and at tumor progression if progression occurred. The Qiagen DNeasy Blood extraction Kit was used for extraction of genomic DNA. Trimmed from V: 3 bases; trimmed from J: 8 bases; junction bases lacking a gene match: 12. The CDR3 holds 16 amino acids from the cysteine to the phenylalanine. Just the 48-base CDR3 DNA is kept, in frame starting at base 1. From the germline V gene, CDR1 is SGHTA and CDR2 is FQGNSA.

Here the sequenced sample was blood, taken before dendritic cell vaccination. The rearrangement joined TRBV7-2 to TRBJ2-1, and 8 bases in between align with TRBD2. The sequence was obtained from a human donor with glioblastoma. The CDR3 loop reads CASSLGFAGGRYEQFF. The sequenced DNA: TGTGCCAGCAGCTTGGGGTTCGCGGGAGGCCGGTATGAGCAGTTCTTC.